Included here is one TCR beta chain sequence, with context. Its antigen is not known. This sample was taken from a study of cytomegalovirus exposure and HLA in healthy donors. Findings and caveats of the study: Earlier analysis found most TCR beta V segments productive about 87% or about 30% of the time.

The PCR used 60 Vbeta and 13 Jbeta primers. The table came from immunoSEQ multiplex PCR; TCRdb's copy has only in-frame clones and leaves some out. Recorded here are 25,000 to 40,000 clones; the top ten clones represent more than 3.5%. The V and J ends lost 2 bases and 6 bases respectively, with 12 bases between them. The CDR3 is 13 residues long. The germline V gene has CDR1 SGDLS and CDR2 YYNGEE. The source is a woman between 40 and 55 years old in good health and CMV-seropositive. The rearrangement links TRBV9 to TRBJ2-7; D might be TRBD1 (5 bases). The specimen was PBMCs. CDR3 nucleotides: TGTGCCAGCAGCGTGACAGACCAGGGCGAGCAGTACTTC. Translation gives CASSVTDQGEQYF.